A single sample gave rise to the 13 T cell receptor beta chains below, sequenced in a study of blood T cell repertoires in COVID-19. Libraries were prepared by immunoSEQ multiplex PCR; TCRdb keeps only in-frame clonotypes and omits some of them. Altogether roughly 300,000 clones are present, 65% to 90% being singletons, with the ten largest covering approximately 7.6%. The specimen sequenced was peripheral blood. These receptors all stem from a human donor in a cohort sampled during active COVID-19.

The V and J genes are TRBV9 and TRBJ1-2; possible D gene TRBD1, 6 bases. The CDR3 contains 18 residues. Trimming removed 1 base at V and 4 bases at J, with 23 bases between. Germline lookup yields CDR1 SGDLS and CDR2 YYNGEE. The CDR3 sequence is CASSVLSWWDTRGYGYTF. DNA of the CDR3: TGTGCCAGCAGCGTATTGTCCTGGTGGGACACCCGCGGCTATGGCTACACCTTC.

J is TRBJ1-4 and V is TRBV6-5, with 8 bases fitting TRBD1. Germline assignment: CDR1 MNHEY and CDR2 SVGAGI. This CDR3 spans 14 amino acids. Germline trimming cut 5 bases from V and 5 bases from J; bases unmatched to any gene: 4. DNA of the CDR3: TGTGCCAGCAGTCCGGACAGGGAAAATGAAAAACTGTTTTTT. This sequence encodes CASSPDRENEKLFF.

CDR3 protein: CASSKGGTGRNNEQFF. The DNA of the CDR3 is TGTGCCAGCAGCAAAGGGGGGACAGGGAGGAACAATGAGCAGTTCTTC. This chain connects TRBV21-1 to TRBJ2-1; TRBD1 is taken as the D call from the table, unchecked against the DNA. TRBV21-1 is labeled a pseudogene. The CDR3 totals 16 residues.

This clone was seen just once. This chain joins TRBV21-1 and TRBJ1-6. TRBV21-1 is a known pseudogene. The CDR3 length is 15 residues. The CDR3 spells CASSKAGGMNSPLHF. For the CDR3, the DNA is TGTGCCAGCAGCAAAGCGGGGGGAATGAATTCACCCCTCCACTTT.

The chain uses TRBV6-5 and TRBJ1-2, with D perhaps TRBD1 (5 bases). CDR1 MNHEY and CDR2 SVGAGI come from the germline V gene. The CDR3 covers 13 residues. V was shortened by 6 bases and J by 7 bases, with 15 bases between the two germline ends. In DNA form, the CDR3 reads TGTGCCAGCAGGGGTACAGGAAAATCTGGCTACACCTTC. Translated, it gives CASRGTGKSGYTF.

This rearrangement joins TRBV5-1 to TRBJ1-2, with 9 bases matching TRBD1. Per the germline V gene, CDR1 is SGHRS and CDR2 is YFSETQ. CDR3 size: 13 residues. Trimming took 2 bases from V and 5 from J; bases not matched to a gene: 1. For the CDR3, the DNA is TGCGCCAGCAGCTTCGGACAGGGGTATGGCTACACCTTC. Its translation is CASSFGQGYGYTF.

V and J are TRBV10-3 and TRBJ1-1; D may be TRBD1 (5 bases). This CDR3 region has 13 residues. The germline V gene has CDR1 ENHRY and CDR2 SYGVKD. Trimming shortened V by 4 bases and J by 1 base, and 7 bases separated the two germline ends. CDR3 residues: CAISVQENTEAFF. DNA for the CDR3: TGTGCCATCAGTGTACAGGAGAACACTGAAGCTTTCTTT.

The chain uses TRBV7-2 and TRBJ2-7, with D unresolved. This CDR3 region has 17 residues. Trimming removed 4 bases from V and 1 base from J, with 20 bases in between. CDR1 is SGHTA, CDR2 FQGNSA, per germline. The CDR3 DNA reads TGTGCCAGCAGCTCCCCCCCGAGAGGAAGAAGATCCTACGAGCAGTACTTC. It encodes CASSSPPRGRRSYEQYF.

The chain recombines TRBV14 with TRBJ2-1, with 8 bases matching TRBD1. Trimming removed 4 bases from V and 9 bases from J; junction bases left unmatched: 8. There are 14 residues in the CDR3. The germline CDR1 and CDR2 sequences are SGHDN and FVKESK. The CDR3 reads CASSRRQGWGEQFF. CDR3 nucleotides: TGTGCCAGCAGCCGTCGACAGGGGTGGGGTGAGCAGTTCTTC.

This chain uses TRBV24-1 with TRBJ2-3; D unclear. CDR3 size: 14 residues. Trimming pared 4 bases from V and 6 bases from J, leaving 13 bases between. In germline, CDR1 is KGHDR, CDR2 SFDVKD. CDR3 nucleotides: TGTGCCACCAGTGAGCCAACAAAGAGGGATACGCAGTATTTT. Protein sequence: CATSEPTKRDTQYF.

J is TRBJ2-1 and V is TRBV6-4, with 8 bases that match TRBD2. With V trimmed by 6 bases and J by 9 bases, 10 bases remained unmatched. The CDR3 is 14 residues long. CDR1 is MRHNA, CDR2 SNTAGT, per germline. The DNA of the CDR3 is TGTGCCAGCAGGCTCTCCCTTAGCGGGGCTGAGCAGTTCTTC. Its translation: CASRLSLSGAEQFF.

This chain uses TRBV18 with TRBJ1-1, with 11 nucleotides matching TRBD1. This CDR3 region has 15 residues. Germline loops: CDR1 KGHSH, CDR2 LQKENI. The J segment lost 6 bases and the V segment lost 6 bases, leaving 9 bases of the junction unmatched. CDR3 region: CASSVRGQGAAEAFF. The CDR3 nucleotides are TGTGCCAGCTCCGTCCGTGGACAGGGGGCTGCTGAAGCTTTCTTT.

The count of this clone is one. This chain connects TRBV14 to TRBJ1-2, with D perhaps TRBD1 (6 bases). CDR1 is SGHDN, CDR2 FVKESK, per germline. This CDR3 is 17 amino acids long. V was pared by 4 bases and J by 4 bases, with 22 bases between. In DNA form, the CDR3 reads TGTGCCAGCAGCCCCAATGGCCAACAGGGCCTCTTCTATGGCTACACCTTC. Residues: CASSPNGQQGLFYGYTF.